This is a list of T cell receptor beta chains from one sample in a study of identifying expanded T cells in peripheral blood. The protocol was immunoSEQ multiplex PCR, while the TCRdb copy is restricted to in-frame clones and leaves out a portion. The sample holds tens of thousands of clones, 85% seen once. The sample consisted of blood. The origin of the receptors is a person aged 18 to 75 in good health. CDR3s include the opening cysteine and the closing phenylalanine or tryptophan. Fields, in order: V gene, clone size, J gene, D gene, CDR3 DNA, CDR3 protein. D genes are given only for firm matches. Part of the rows lack a size; the others show once, few, many or a class for expanded clones.

v_gene: TRBV2
abundance: few
j_gene: TRBJ1-6
d_gene: -
CDR3nt: TGTGCCAGCAGTGGGGGTGGGGCAAAATGGGGACCCCTCCACTTT
CDR3aa: CASSGGGAKWGPLHF

v_gene: TRBV7-2
abundance: -
j_gene: TRBJ2-5
d_gene: -
CDR3nt: TGTGCCAGCAGCCGTGGGACCGAAGGGGAGACCCAGTACTTC
CDR3aa: CASSRGTEGETQYF

v_gene: TRBV11-2
abundance: -
j_gene: TRBJ2-2
d_gene: TRBD1
CDR3nt: TGTGCCAGCAGCTTAGGACCGGTCGGGACAGGGGGCATCACCGGGGAGCTGTTTTTT
CDR3aa: CASSLGPVGTGGITGELFF

v_gene: TRBV4-1
abundance: -
j_gene: TRBJ1-1
d_gene: -
CDR3nt: TGCGCCAGCAGCTTATCTGCATGGAACACTGAAGCTTTCTTT
CDR3aa: CASSLSAWNTEAFF

v_gene: TRBV7-9
abundance: -
j_gene: TRBJ2-7
d_gene: TRBD1
CDR3nt: TGTGCCAGCAGCTTGACAGGGGTGGTTGGCGAGCAGTACTTC
CDR3aa: CASSLTGVVGEQYF

v_gene: TRBV6-6
abundance: -
j_gene: TRBJ1-2
d_gene: -
CDR3nt: TGTGCCAGCAGTTACTCTCAGACGGGGGATATATATGGCTACACCTTC
CDR3aa: CASSYSQTGDIYGYTF

v_gene: TRBV5-6
abundance: -
j_gene: TRBJ1-1
d_gene: -
CDR3nt: TGTGCCAGCGGGCGAGTGTCGAACACTGAAGCTTTCTTT
CDR3aa: CASGRVSNTEAFF

v_gene: TRBV2
abundance: -
j_gene: TRBJ1-1
d_gene: -
CDR3nt: TGTGCCAGCAGTGAGGGGAGGTTCATGAACACTGAAGCTTTCTTT
CDR3aa: CASSEGRFMNTEAFF

v_gene: TRBV5-8
abundance: once
j_gene: TRBJ2-3
d_gene: TRBD2
CDR3nt: TGTGCCAGCAGCTCGCGGGGGGACGGCACAGATACGCAGTATTTT
CDR3aa: CASSSRGDGTDTQYF

v_gene: TRBV5-1
abundance: once
j_gene: TRBJ1-1
d_gene: -
CDR3nt: TGCGCCAGCAGCTTGGGAACAGGGCCAACCATGAACACTGAAGCTTTCTTT
CDR3aa: CASSLGTGPTMNTEAFF

v_gene: TRBV5-5
abundance: once
j_gene: TRBJ1-6
d_gene: TRBD1
CDR3nt: TGTGCCAGCAGCCGGGGCACAGGGGGCTCTTCACCCCTCCACTTT
CDR3aa: CASSRGTGGSSPLHF

v_gene: TRBV15
abundance: -
j_gene: TRBJ2-7
d_gene: TRBD2
CDR3nt: TGTGCCACCAGTAGGACTAGCGGGGGAGACGAGCAGTACTTC
CDR3aa: CATSRTSGGDEQYF

v_gene: TRBV6-1
abundance: few
j_gene: TRBJ1-2
d_gene: TRBD1
CDR3nt: TGTGCCAGCAGTGAAAGACAGGGGTTGGATGGCTACACCTTC
CDR3aa: CASSERQGLDGYTF

v_gene: TRBV30
abundance: few
j_gene: TRBJ1-6
d_gene: -
CDR3nt: TGTGCCTGGAGTGTAGGGGCCTCCTATAATTCACCCCTCCACTTT
CDR3aa: CAWSVGASYNSPLHF

v_gene: TRBV15
abundance: -
j_gene: TRBJ1-4
d_gene: -
CDR3nt: TGTGCCACCAGCAGAGATCTCGGAACTAATGAAAAACTGTTTTTT
CDR3aa: CATSRDLGTNEKLFF

v_gene: TRBV5-1
abundance: -
j_gene: TRBJ1-6
d_gene: -
CDR3nt: TGCGCCAGCAGGGACCTTAATTCACCCCTCCACTTT
CDR3aa: CASRDLNSPLHF

v_gene: TRBV9
abundance: -
j_gene: TRBJ1-1
d_gene: -
CDR3nt: TGTGCCAGCAGCGCAGGAGGCGAGACTGAAGCTTTCTTT
CDR3aa: CASSAGGETEAFF

v_gene: TRBV7-2
abundance: -
j_gene: TRBJ1-2
d_gene: -
CDR3nt: TGTGCCAGCAGCCGCAAGACGAAGGGCCCGAGCAGATATGGCTACACCTTC
CDR3aa: CASSRKTKGPSRYGYTF

v_gene: TRBV4-1
abundance: -
j_gene: TRBJ1-1
d_gene: -
CDR3nt: TGCGCCAGCAGCCCATACAATACAGGGAACACTGAAGCTTTCTTT
CDR3aa: CASSPYNTGNTEAFF

v_gene: TRBV9
abundance: -
j_gene: TRBJ1-1
d_gene: TRBD1
CDR3nt: TGTGCCAGCAGCCCACGGACAGGGGTAGGCACTGAAGCTTTCTTT
CDR3aa: CASSPRTGVGTEAFF

v_gene: TRBV2
abundance: -
j_gene: TRBJ1-1
d_gene: -
CDR3nt: TGTGCCAGCAGTCCGAGACAGGATTTCACTGAAGCTTTCTTT
CDR3aa: CASSPRQDFTEAFF

v_gene: TRBV7-9
abundance: -
j_gene: TRBJ2-2
d_gene: -
CDR3nt: TGTGCCAGTCGGACCCGGGGGTCACCGAACACCGGGGAGCTGTTTTTT
CDR3aa: CASRTRGSPNTGELFF

v_gene: TRBV25-1
abundance: -
j_gene: TRBJ1-3
d_gene: -
CDR3nt: TGTGCCAGCAGTGAGGGGGGCTCTGGAAACACCATATATTTT
CDR3aa: CASSEGGSGNTIYF

v_gene: TRBV7-7
abundance: -
j_gene: TRBJ1-1
d_gene: TRBD1
CDR3nt: TGTGCCAGCAGCGACAGGGAGGCGGACACTGAAGCTTTCTTT
CDR3aa: CASSDREADTEAFF

v_gene: TRBV15
abundance: once
j_gene: TRBJ1-5
d_gene: -
CDR3nt: TGTGCCACCAGCAGAGCCGGGGGGCAAGGTCAGCCCCAGCATTTT
CDR3aa: CATSRAGGQGQPQHF

v_gene: TRBV13
abundance: -
j_gene: TRBJ1-2
d_gene: -
CDR3nt: TGTGCCAGCAGCACCCGGACCAGAAAGGAGGGCTACACCTTC
CDR3aa: CASSTRTRKEGYTF

v_gene: TRBV12-1
abundance: -
j_gene: TRBJ2-5
d_gene: -
CDR3nt: TGTGCCAGCTTTTCCCCAGGGGGACATTCCTGGGCAGAGACCCAGTACTTC
CDR3aa: CASFSPGGHSWAETQYF

v_gene: TRBV5-1
abundance: -
j_gene: TRBJ2-2
d_gene: -
CDR3nt: TGCGCCAGCACCCCCGGGGGTACTAACACCGGGGAGCTGTTTTTT
CDR3aa: CASTPGGTNTGELFF

v_gene: TRBV5-1
abundance: -
j_gene: TRBJ2-2
d_gene: -
CDR3nt: TGCGCCAGCAGTTCAGGACCGAACACCGGGGAGCTGTTTTTT
CDR3aa: CASSSGPNTGELFF

v_gene: TRBV11-2
abundance: once
j_gene: TRBJ2-3
d_gene: TRBD2
CDR3nt: TGTGCCAGCGGGGGGAGGGGAGGATCCGCAGATACGCAGTATTTT
CDR3aa: CASGGRGGSADTQYF

v_gene: TRBV15
abundance: -
j_gene: TRBJ2-1
d_gene: -
CDR3nt: TGTGCCACCAGCGTTTTCTCCTACAATGAGCAGTTCTTC
CDR3aa: CATSVFSYNEQFF

v_gene: TRBV5-6
abundance: -
j_gene: TRBJ2-5
d_gene: -
CDR3nt: TGTGCCAGCAGCTTGTTTTTCCAGCCCCAAGAGACCCAGTACTTC
CDR3aa: CASSLFFQPQETQYF

v_gene: TRBV5-4
abundance: -
j_gene: TRBJ1-1
d_gene: -
CDR3nt: TGTGCCAGCAGGGCCGGGAACACTGAAGCTTTCTTT
CDR3aa: CASRAGNTEAFF

v_gene: TRBV7-9
abundance: few
j_gene: TRBJ2-3
d_gene: -
CDR3nt: TGTGCCAGCAGCTTAGGCTACAGAGTGAGCGAATCCGATACGCAGTATTTT
CDR3aa: CASSLGYRVSESDTQYF

v_gene: TRBV30
abundance: few
j_gene: TRBJ2-6
d_gene: -
CDR3nt: TGTGCCTGGAAGGAGGGTGGTGGGGCCAACGTCCTGACTTTC
CDR3aa: CAWKEGGGANVLTF

v_gene: TRBV5-1
abundance: -
j_gene: TRBJ1-2
d_gene: -
CDR3nt: TGCGCCAGCAGCTTGGTTGGCAATTCTGGCTACACCTTC
CDR3aa: CASSLVGNSGYTF

v_gene: TRBV7-6
abundance: -
j_gene: TRBJ1-6
d_gene: -
CDR3nt: TGTGCCAGCAGCTTCACCACCCAGGGGACCCTCCACTTT
CDR3aa: CASSFTTQGTLHF

v_gene: TRBV5-1
abundance: once
j_gene: TRBJ2-2
d_gene: -
CDR3nt: TGCGCCAGCAGCGTGGGACACGGAGGGTTCTCCGGGGAGCTGTTTTTT
CDR3aa: CASSVGHGGFSGELFF

v_gene: TRBV7-2
abundance: few
j_gene: TRBJ1-3
d_gene: -
CDR3nt: TGTGCCAGCAGCTTAGTAGGTTCTGGAAACACCATATATTTT
CDR3aa: CASSLVGSGNTIYF

v_gene: TRBV25-1
abundance: -
j_gene: TRBJ1-1
d_gene: -
CDR3nt: TGTGCCAGCAGTGAATATAGTTCCGAAGCTTTCTTT
CDR3aa: CASSEYSSEAFF

v_gene: TRBV5-1
abundance: -
j_gene: TRBJ2-7
d_gene: -
CDR3nt: TGCGCCAGCAGCTTGGACTACGAGCAGTACTTC
CDR3aa: CASSLDYEQYF

v_gene: TRBV11-3
abundance: few
j_gene: TRBJ1-2
d_gene: -
CDR3nt: TGTGCCAGCAGCTTAGGCGCTACCACGGGCTACACCTTC
CDR3aa: CASSLGATTGYTF

v_gene: TRBV30
abundance: -
j_gene: TRBJ1-1
d_gene: -
CDR3nt: TGTGCCTGGATCTTGTGGGAGGGGACGAACACTGAAGCTTTCTTT
CDR3aa: CAWILWEGTNTEAFF

v_gene: TRBV5-4
abundance: -
j_gene: TRBJ1-1
d_gene: TRBD1
CDR3nt: TGTGCCAGCGCCCCCGTCGGACAGGGAGACACTGAAGCTTTCTTT
CDR3aa: CASAPVGQGDTEAFF

v_gene: TRBV19
abundance: -
j_gene: TRBJ1-3
d_gene: -
CDR3nt: TGTGCCAGTAGTATCTACGGAGCCTCTGGAAACACCATATATTTT
CDR3aa: CASSIYGASGNTIYF

v_gene: TRBV5-6
abundance: -
j_gene: TRBJ2-2
d_gene: -
CDR3nt: TGTGCCAGCAGCTTTTTGGCTAGCACCGGGGAGCTGTTTTTT
CDR3aa: CASSFLASTGELFF

v_gene: TRBV7-3
abundance: -
j_gene: TRBJ2-2
d_gene: TRBD1
CDR3nt: TGTGCCAGCAGCTTAGATGGGACAGGGTCGACCGGGGAGCTGTTTTTT
CDR3aa: CASSLDGTGSTGELFF

v_gene: TRBV4-1
abundance: few
j_gene: TRBJ1-4
d_gene: TRBD1
CDR3nt: TGCGCCAGCAGCCAAGATATCTCAGGGGGAAATGAAAAACTGTTTTTT
CDR3aa: CASSQDISGGNEKLFF

v_gene: TRBV2
abundance: -
j_gene: TRBJ2-5
d_gene: TRBD1
CDR3nt: TGTGCCAGCAGTGAAGCGCTTTACGGACAGGGGATGACGGAGACCCAGTACTTC
CDR3aa: CASSEALYGQGMTETQYF

v_gene: TRBV9
abundance: -
j_gene: TRBJ1-2
d_gene: -
CDR3nt: TGTGCCAGCAGCGGTGAACCATTTACGGATGGCTACACCTTC
CDR3aa: CASSGEPFTDGYTF

v_gene: TRBV5-1
abundance: -
j_gene: TRBJ2-6
d_gene: -
CDR3nt: TGCGCCAGCAGCTTGGAACAGCCCGGTAGGGGGGCCAACGTCCTGACTTTC
CDR3aa: CASSLEQPGRGANVLTF

v_gene: TRBV19
abundance: -
j_gene: TRBJ2-3
d_gene: TRBD1
CDR3nt: TGTGCCACAGCGACACAGGGGGCCATAGATACGCAGTATTTT
CDR3aa: CATATQGAIDTQYF